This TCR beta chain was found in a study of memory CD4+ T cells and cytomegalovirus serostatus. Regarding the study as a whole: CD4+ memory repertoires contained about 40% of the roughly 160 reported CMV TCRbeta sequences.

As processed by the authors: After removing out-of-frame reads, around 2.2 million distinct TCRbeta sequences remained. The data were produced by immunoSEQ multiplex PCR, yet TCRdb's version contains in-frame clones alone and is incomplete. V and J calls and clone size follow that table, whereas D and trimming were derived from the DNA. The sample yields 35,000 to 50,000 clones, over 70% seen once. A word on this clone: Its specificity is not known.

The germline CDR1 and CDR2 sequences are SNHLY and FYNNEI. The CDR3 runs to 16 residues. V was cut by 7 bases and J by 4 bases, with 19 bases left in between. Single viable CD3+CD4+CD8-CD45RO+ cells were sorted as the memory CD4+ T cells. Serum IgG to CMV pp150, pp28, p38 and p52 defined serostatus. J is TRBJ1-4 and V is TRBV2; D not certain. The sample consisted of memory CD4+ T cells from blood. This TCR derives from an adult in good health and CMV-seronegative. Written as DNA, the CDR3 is TGTGCCAGCACAAGAAGCCGGGCCAGCAGTAATGAAAAACTGTTTTTT. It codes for CASTRSRASSNEKLFF.